This TCR beta chain was sequenced during a study of CD8+CD57+ T cells in acquired aplastic anemia. Whole-study context: The study obtained an average of around 3.4 ug of DNA from sorted CD4+ and CD8+ cells.

The template used for profiling TCR beta VDJ and CDR3 was genomic DNA. One entry per CDR3 protein, called by TCRdb with MiXCR from the reads. The sample carries under 200,000 distinct CDR3 sequences, around half recorded once. Study results and caveats: Controls and patients did not differ significantly in CD8+ Simpson's diversity. The number of CD8+ CDR3 sequences shared by patients and controls was under 35.

Details on this clonotype: Its target is unknown.

The germline gives CDR1 LNHDA, CDR2 SQIVND (reference sequence). The CDR3 runs to 13 residues. The V gene lost 9 bases and the J gene lost 2 bases, with 11 bases spanning the gap. Those patients picked for sequencing had displayed CD8+CD57+ cell expansion on flow cytometry. This TCR derives from a human donor with aplastic anemia. This chain connects TRBV19 to TRBJ1-5, with D tentatively TRBD1 (5 bases). Sequencing input: sorted CD4+, CD8+, or CD8+CD57+ T cells (not recorded which) from PBMCs. This CDR3 is CASDSYGNQPQHF. Here the CDR3 DNA reads TGTGCCAGCGACAGCTATGGCAATCAGCCCCAGCATTTT.